The present entry profiles one TCR beta chain with its context. These data originate in a study of blood T cell repertoires in COVID-19. Overall study context: Acute-phase and convalescent COVID-19 samples originated in the United States, Italy and Spain.

Cohorts were determined from participant-reported clinical history. J was trimmed by 0 bases and V by 3 bases; bases with no gene match: 6. The CDR3 has 17 residues. Germline V gene lookup returns CDR1 SGHTS and CDR2 YDEGEE. Original processing notes: Cell counts per sample came from amplifying reference gene primers. TCRdb's table, derived via immunoSEQ multiplex PCR, lists solely in-frame clones and lacks some. V and J calls and clone size come straight from that table; D and trimming were deduced from the DNA. Of 140,000 or so clones in the sample, approximately 85% were seen once. The V gene is TRBV5-8, the J gene TRBJ2-3, with TRBD2 matching 11 bases. Sequences were obtained from PBMCs or T cells enriched from blood (not recorded which). The receptor's source is a woman aged 45-59 years with acute COVID-19. The CDR3 loop is CASSSGTSGLSTDTQYF. The CDR3 region has the DNA TGTGCCAGCAGCTCCGGGACTAGCGGCCTTAGCACAGATACGCAGTATTTT.